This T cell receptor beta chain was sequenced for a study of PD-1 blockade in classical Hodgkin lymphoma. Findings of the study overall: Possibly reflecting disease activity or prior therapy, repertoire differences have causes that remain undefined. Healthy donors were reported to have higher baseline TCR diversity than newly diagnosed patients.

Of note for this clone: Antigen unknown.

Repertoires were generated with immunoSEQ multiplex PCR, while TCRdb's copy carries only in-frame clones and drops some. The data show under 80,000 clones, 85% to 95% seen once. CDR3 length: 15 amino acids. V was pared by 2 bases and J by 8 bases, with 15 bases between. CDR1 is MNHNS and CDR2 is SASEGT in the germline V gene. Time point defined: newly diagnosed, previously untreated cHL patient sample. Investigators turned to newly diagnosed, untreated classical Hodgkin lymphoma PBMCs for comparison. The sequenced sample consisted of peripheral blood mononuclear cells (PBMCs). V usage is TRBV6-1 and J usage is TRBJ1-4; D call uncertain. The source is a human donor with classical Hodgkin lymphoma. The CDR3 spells CASSELVGRREKLFF. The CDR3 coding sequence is TGTGCCAGCAGTGAATTAGTTGGGAGAAGGGAAAAACTGTTTTTT.